This T cell receptor beta chain was found in a study of cytomegalovirus exposure and HLA in healthy donors. The germline V gene has CDR1 MNHEY and CDR2 SMNVEV (reference sequence). The CDR3 runs to 18 residues. V was pared by 4 bases and J by 4 bases, with 22 bases between. The method was immunoSEQ multiplex PCR; TCRdb's version includes in-frame clones alone and lacks a portion of them. Of 150,000 to 200,000 clones in the sample, approximately 89% were seen once. This chain connects TRBV27 to TRBJ2-2; D might be TRBD1 (5 bases). This clonotype originated in a woman aged 18-29 years in good health and CMV-seropositive. The sample comprised PBMCs. The DNA for the CDR3 is TGTGCCAGCAGTTCTGACGAGGTATGGACAACGGGCACCGGGGAGCTGTTTTTT. Its translation: CASSSDEVWTTGTGELFF.